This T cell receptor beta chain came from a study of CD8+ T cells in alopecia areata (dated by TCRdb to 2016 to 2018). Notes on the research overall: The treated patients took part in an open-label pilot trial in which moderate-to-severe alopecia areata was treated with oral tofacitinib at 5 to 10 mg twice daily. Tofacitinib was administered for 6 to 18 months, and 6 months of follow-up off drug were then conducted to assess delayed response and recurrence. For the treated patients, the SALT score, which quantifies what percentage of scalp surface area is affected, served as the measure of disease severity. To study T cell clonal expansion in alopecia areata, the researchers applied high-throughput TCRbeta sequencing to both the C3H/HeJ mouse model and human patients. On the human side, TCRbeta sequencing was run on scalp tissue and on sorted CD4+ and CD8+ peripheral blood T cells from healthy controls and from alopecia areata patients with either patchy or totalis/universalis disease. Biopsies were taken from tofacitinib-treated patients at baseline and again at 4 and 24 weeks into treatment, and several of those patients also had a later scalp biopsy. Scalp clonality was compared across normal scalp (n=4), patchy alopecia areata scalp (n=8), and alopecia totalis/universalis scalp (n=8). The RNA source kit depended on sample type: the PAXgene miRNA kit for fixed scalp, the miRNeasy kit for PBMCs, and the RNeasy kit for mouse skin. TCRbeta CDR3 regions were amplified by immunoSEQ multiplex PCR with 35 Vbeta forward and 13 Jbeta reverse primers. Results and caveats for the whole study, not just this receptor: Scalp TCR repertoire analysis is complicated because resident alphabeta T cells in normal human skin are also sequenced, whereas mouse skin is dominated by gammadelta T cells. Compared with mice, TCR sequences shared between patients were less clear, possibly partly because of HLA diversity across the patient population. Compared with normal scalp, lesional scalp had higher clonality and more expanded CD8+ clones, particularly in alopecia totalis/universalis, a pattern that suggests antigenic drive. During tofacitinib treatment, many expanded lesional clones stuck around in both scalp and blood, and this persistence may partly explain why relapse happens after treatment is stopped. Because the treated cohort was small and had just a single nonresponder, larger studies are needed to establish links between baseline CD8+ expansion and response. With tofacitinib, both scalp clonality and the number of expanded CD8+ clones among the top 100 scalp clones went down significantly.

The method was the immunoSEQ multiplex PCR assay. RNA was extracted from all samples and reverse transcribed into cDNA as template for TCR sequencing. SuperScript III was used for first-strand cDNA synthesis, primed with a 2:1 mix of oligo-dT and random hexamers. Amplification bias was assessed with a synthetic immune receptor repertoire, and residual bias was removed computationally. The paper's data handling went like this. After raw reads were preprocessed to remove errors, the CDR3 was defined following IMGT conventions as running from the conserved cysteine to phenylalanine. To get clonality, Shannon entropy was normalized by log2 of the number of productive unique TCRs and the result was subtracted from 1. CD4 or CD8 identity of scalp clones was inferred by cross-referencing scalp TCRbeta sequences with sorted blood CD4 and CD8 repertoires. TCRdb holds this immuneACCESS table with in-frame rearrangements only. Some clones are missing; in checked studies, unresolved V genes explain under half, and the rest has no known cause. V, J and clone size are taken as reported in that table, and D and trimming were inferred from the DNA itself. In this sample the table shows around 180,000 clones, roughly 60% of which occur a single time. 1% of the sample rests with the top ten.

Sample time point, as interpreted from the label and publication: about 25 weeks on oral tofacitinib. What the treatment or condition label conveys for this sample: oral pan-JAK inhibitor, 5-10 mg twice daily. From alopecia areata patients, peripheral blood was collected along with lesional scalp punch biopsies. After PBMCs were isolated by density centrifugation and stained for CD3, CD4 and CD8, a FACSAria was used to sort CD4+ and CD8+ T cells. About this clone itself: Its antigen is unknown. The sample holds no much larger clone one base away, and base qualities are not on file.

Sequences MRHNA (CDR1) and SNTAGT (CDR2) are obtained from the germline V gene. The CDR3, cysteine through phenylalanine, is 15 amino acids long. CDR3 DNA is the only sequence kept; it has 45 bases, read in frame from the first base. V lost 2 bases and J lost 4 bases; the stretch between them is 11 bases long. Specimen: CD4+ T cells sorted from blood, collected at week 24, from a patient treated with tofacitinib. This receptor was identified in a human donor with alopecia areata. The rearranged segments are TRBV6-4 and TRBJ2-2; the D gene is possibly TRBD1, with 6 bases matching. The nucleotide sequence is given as TGTGCCAGCAGTGACGGGACAAGATTCACCGGGGAGCTGTTTTTT. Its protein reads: CASSDGTRFTGELFF.